This T cell receptor (beta chain) was obtained from a study of blood T cells in healthy people across ages. Broader study findings: Roughly linearly, TCR beta diversity per million T cells fell as age increased.

The CDR3 covers 14 residues. From germline, CDR1 is MNHEY and CDR2 SVGEGT. Points on this clonotype: Its target is not known.

Sample-barcoded 5' priming and a J-beta primer mix drove a second PCR of 7 to 11 cycles. TCRdb reprocessed the 5' RACE reads with MiXCR, giving one entry per CDR3 protein. In the table there are 910,000 or so distinct CDR3 sequences, roughly half of which are singletons. Specimen: blood. The receptor was derived from a woman aged 55-70 years in good health. V gene TRBV6-2 or TRBV6-3 combines with J gene TRBJ2-7; 8 bases fit TRBD2. The DNA matches TRBJ2-5 better at its end, which makes the J call doubtful. The CDR3 loop reads CASHPVRGEETQYF. CDR3 DNA sequence: TGTGCCAGCCACCCAGTGCGGGGGGAAGAGACCCAGTACTTC.